This T cell receptor (beta chain) appears in the sequencing data of a study of control samples from healthy donors and cancer patients. The germline gives CDR1 SGHTA, CDR2 FQGNSA. Losses at the gene ends were 5 bases for V and 7 bases for J; bases not matched to a gene: 9. There are 15 residues in the CDR3. Libraries were prepared by immunoSEQ multiplex PCR; TCRdb keeps only in-frame clonotypes and omits some of them. The table has 150,000 or so clones, 70% to 90% seen once. In regard to this clone: The sample carries other DNA sequences with the same CDR3.

The receptor was isolated from a woman in her twenties or thirties in good health. The rearrangement links TRBV7-2 to TRBJ2-4; 9 bases line up with TRBD2. Sequencing was done on a sample of blood. In nucleotides, the CDR3 is TGTGCCAGCAGCCCCCCGGGGCGGGGGGGTAACATTCAGTACTTC. Encoded protein: CASSPPGRGGNIQYF.